Shown below are 24 T cell receptor beta chains from a single sample sequenced in a study of shared clonotypes between healthy human individuals. The method was immunoSEQ multiplex PCR; TCRdb's version includes in-frame clones alone and lacks a portion of them. The table has roughly 1.4 million clones, 98% seen once; the top ten hold approximately 0.4%. Material: naive CD4+ T cells sorted from blood. The subset was: CD45RA+ positively selected. The receptors come from a young man in good health.

V usage is TRBV27 and J usage is TRBJ2-7; TRBD1 matches 10 bases. The trim removed 5 bases at V and 8 bases at J, leaving 6 bases unmatched. The CDR3 has 13 amino acids. The germline V gene encodes CDR1 MNHEY and CDR2 SMNVEV (reference sequence). The CDR3 reads CASSPGTGVQQYF. DNA of the CDR3: TGTGCCAGCAGTCCCGGGACAGGGGTACAGCAGTACTTC.

The J gene is TRBJ2-1, the V gene TRBV6-5; TRBD1 matches at 7 bases. The CDR3 sequence is 14 residues long. Germline V CDR1 and CDR2: MNHEY, SVGAGI. The V segment lost 6 bases and the J segment 6 bases; nucleotides outside the gene matches: 8. CDR3 residues: CASSAGTAVNEQFF. The CDR3 DNA reads TGTGCCAGCAGCGCCGGGACAGCCGTCAATGAGCAGTTCTTC.

The V and J genes are TRBV7-3 and TRBJ2-7; D not certain. The CDR3 consists of 13 residues. Germline V gene lookup returns CDR1 SGHTA and CDR2 FQGTGA. V lost 1 base and J 3 bases, leaving 7 bases between the germline ends. CDR3 protein: CASSLRQSYEQYF. The CDR3 region has the DNA TGTGCCAGCAGCTTAAGGCAGAGCTACGAGCAGTACTTC. Filled out from reference TRBV7-3 and TRBJ2-7, the complete variable domain reads GAGVSQTPSNKVTEKGKYVELRCDPISGHTALYWYRQSLGQGPEFLIYFQGTGAADDSGLPNDRFFAVRPEGSVSTLKIQRTERGDSAVYLCASSLRQSYEQYFGPGTRLTVT.

The chain combines TRBV6-1 with TRBJ1-2, with TRBD1 matching 10 bases. The CDR3 totals 14 residues. Germline CDR1 reads MNHNS; CDR2 reads SASEGT. Losses at the gene ends were 6 bases for V and 8 bases for J; bases not matched to a gene: 9. CDR3 sequence (DNA): TGTGCCAGCAGAGTAAGACAGGGGGCGAAAGGCTACACCTTC. Its translation is CASRVRQGAKGYTF.

This chain connects TRBV7-9 to TRBJ2-1, with D unclear. Germline CDR1 SEHNR, CDR2 FQNEAQ (reference sequence). The CDR3 loop spans 12 amino acids. The V and J ends lost 2 bases and 7 bases respectively, with 6 bases between them. CDR3 bases: TGTGCCAGCAGCTTATGGGGTAATGAGCAGTTCTTC. Translation gives CASSLWGNEQFF.

The rearrangement uses TRBV11-2 and TRBJ2-7; 8 bases map to TRBD2. J gave up 4 bases and V 2 bases, and 10 bases lay outside the gene matches. This CDR3 region has 16 residues. Germline-derived CDR1 and CDR2 are SGHAT and FQNNGV. CDR3 coding DNA: TGTGCCAGCAGCTTATTTCCCCCGAGCGGGAGATACGAGCAGTACTTC. Protein: CASSLFPPSGRYEQYF.

The chain links TRBV18 to TRBJ1-1; 7 nucleotides align to TRBD1. The CDR3 length is 12 residues. The V gene's germline CDR1 is KGHSH and CDR2 LQKENI. V lost 4 bases to trimming and J lost 7 bases; unmatched junction nucleotides: 3. CDR3 in amino acids: CASSLGQNEAFF. The CDR3, as DNA: TGTGCCAGCTCACTGGGACAGAATGAAGCTTTCTTT. The full variable domain, its missing parts supplied by reference TRBV18 and TRBJ1-1, is NAGVMQNPRHLVRRRGQEARLRCSPMKGHSHVYWYRQLPEEGLKFMVYLQKENIIDESGMPKERFSAEFPKEGPSILRIQQVVRGDSAAYFCASSLGQNEAFFGQGTRLTVV.

The chain recombines TRBV27 with TRBJ2-6; TRBD2 matches 7 bases. CDR1 and CDR2 (germline): MNHEY, SMNVEV (reference sequence). The CDR3 consists of 17 residues. With 5 bases clipped from V and 3 bases from J, the junction kept 10 bases outside the gene matches. The CDR3 DNA is TGTGCCAGCAGTCCTTCACTCCCGGGAGGTGGGGCCAACGTCCTGACTTTC. It is translated as CASSPSLPGGGANVLTF. The full variable domain, its missing parts supplied by reference TRBV27 and TRBJ2-6, is EAQVTQNPRYLITVTGKKLTVTCSQNMNHEYMSWYRQDPGLGLRQIYYSMNVEVTDKGDVPEGYKVSRKEKRNFPLILESPSPNQTSLYFCASSPSLPGGGANVLTFGAGSRLTVL.

V usage is TRBV28 and J usage is TRBJ1-5; 7 nucleotides match TRBD1. V dropped 5 bases and J dropped 8; count of bases not matched to a gene: 18. The length of the CDR3 is 17 residues. Germline values: CDR1 MDHEN, CDR2 SYDVKM. The CDR3 region has the DNA TGTGCCAGCAGTCAACACCGAACAGGGGCGCTCAGGGAGCCCCAGCATTTT. It specifies CASSQHRTGALREPQHF.

This clone was picked up a small number of times. This CDR3 is CASSFLNTGELFF. The CDR3 region has the DNA TGTGCCAGCAGCTTCCTGAACACCGGGGAGCTGTTTTTT. The J gene is TRBJ2-2, the V gene TRBV7-6; D uncertain. The CDR3 is 13 residues long. Germline V lookup: CDR1 SGHVS, CDR2 FNYEAQ. V was clipped by 3 bases and J by 1 base, with 3 bases between them. The full variable domain, in which reference TRBV7-6 and TRBJ2-2 provide the parts outside the CDR3, is GAGVSQSPRYKVTKRGQDVALRCDPISGHVSLYWYRQALGQGPEFLTYFNYEAQQDKSGLPNDRFSAERPEGSISTLTIQRTEQRDSAMYRCASSFLNTGELFFGEGSRLTVL.

The chain couples TRBV11-3 to TRBJ2-7; 7 nucleotides agree with TRBD2. CDR1 and CDR2 from the germline V gene are SGHNT and YENEEA. The CDR3 totals 14 residues. Germline trimming cut 5 bases from V and 0 bases from J; bases unmatched to any gene: 4. CDR3 in DNA: TGTGCCAGCAGCCGAGGCGGGAGCTCCTACGAGCAGTACTTC. Translation gives CASSRGGSSYEQYF.

The rearrangement links TRBV18 to TRBJ1-1; TRBD1 might be the D (5 bases). The CDR3 is made up of 14 amino acids. Trimming took 5 bases from V and 0 from J, leaving 10 bases between them. From germline, CDR1 is KGHSH and CDR2 LQKENI. As DNA, the CDR3 is TGTGCCAGCTCAAGACAGTCCATGAACACTGAAGCTTTCTTT. It encodes CASSRQSMNTEAFF.

The chain uses TRBV13 and TRBJ1-1; D is ambiguous. V was pared by 5 bases and J by 0 bases, with 7 bases between. The germline gives CDR1 PRHDT, CDR2 FYEKMQ (reference sequence). This CDR3 is built from 13 residues. CDR3 in DNA: TGTGCCAGCAGCCCGGCTTTGAACACTGAAGCTTTCTTT. Translating it yields CASSPALNTEAFF.

The rearrangement uses TRBV5-1 and TRBJ2-5; TRBD2 matches 7 bases. Germline V CDR1 and CDR2: SGHRS, YFSETQ. J was trimmed by 4 bases and V by 2 bases; bases with no gene match: 5. The CDR3 totals 14 residues. CDR3 sequence (DNA): TGCGCCAGCAGCTTCCGGGAGGTGGGAGAGACCCAGTACTTC. It is translated as CASSFREVGETQYF.

This chain uses TRBV30 with TRBJ1-2; perhaps TRBD1 as D (5 bases). Germline V CDR1 and CDR2: GTSNPN, SVGIG (reference sequence). V was trimmed by 0 bases and J by 6 bases, leaving 8 bases between them. The CDR3 has 12 amino acids. The CDR3: CAWSVSGHGYTF. The CDR3 nucleotides read TGTGCCTGGAGTGTATCGGGGCATGGCTACACCTTC. The complete variable domain, with remaining parts taken from reference TRBV30 and TRBJ1-2, reads SQTIHQWPATLVQPVGSPLSLECTVEGTSNPNLYWYRQAAGRGLQLLFYSVGIGQISSEVPQNLSASRPQDRQFILSSKKLLLSDSGFYLCAWSVSGHGYTFGSGTRLTVV.

The rearrangement uses TRBV7-2 and TRBJ1-2; D gene uncertain. Trimming stripped 5 bases from V and 5 bases from J, with 12 bases between. The CDR3 contains 13 residues. CDR1 is SGHTA, CDR2 FQGNSA, per germline. In nucleotides, the CDR3 is TGTGCCAGCAGCCTAGGTTCCCTGTATGGCTACACCTTC. It codes for CASSLGSLYGYTF.

The chain has TRBV18 and TRBJ1-3; 8 positions match TRBD1. The ends lost 1 base at V and 4 bases at J; junction bases unmatched: 12. The CDR3 extends over 18 amino acids. Germline V gene sequence: CDR1 KGHSH, CDR2 LQKENI. The CDR3 region has the DNA TGTGCCAGCTCACCACTCAGGGGGCAGGGCCGTGACGGAAACACCATATATTTT. Translating gives CASSPLRGQGRDGNTIYF.

This chain links TRBV25-1 with TRBJ2-7; 7 nucleotides agree with TRBD2. The CDR3 is made up of 12 amino acids. With 4 bases clipped from V and 4 bases from J, the junction kept 1 base outside the gene matches. Per germline, CDR1 MGHDK and CDR2 SYGVNS. The CDR3 spells CASSGLAYEQYF. CDR3 DNA sequence: TGTGCCAGCAGTGGACTAGCTTACGAGCAGTACTTC.

This clone was observed once. The gene calls are TRBV7-6 and TRBJ2-2, with D possibly matching TRBD1 (5 bases). This CDR3 has 14 residues. V was shortened by 5 bases and J by 7 bases, with 14 bases between the two germline ends. Looked up from germline, CDR1 is SGHVS and CDR2 is FNYEAQ. CDR3 in DNA: TGTGCCAGCAGCCCTCAACCCCAGGGCGGGGAGCTGTTTTTT. This gives the protein CASSPQPQGGELFF.

The chain employs TRBV6-5 and TRBJ2-7, with 7 nucleotides matching TRBD2. V lost 6 bases, J lost 3 bases, and 5 bases stayed unmatched. The CDR3 totals 13 residues. Germline loops: CDR1 MNHEY, CDR2 SVGAGI. The CDR3, as DNA: TGTGCCAGCAGATCCAGCGGGAACTACGAGCAGTACTTC. Amino acid sequence: CASRSSGNYEQYF.

The chain links TRBV18 to TRBJ2-3; 8 nucleotides align to TRBD1. The germline V gene encodes CDR1 KGHSH and CDR2 LQKENI. Trimming took 1 base from V and 3 from J; bases not matched to a gene: 9. The CDR3 runs to 17 residues. This CDR3 is CASSPRRQGPTTDTQYF. The CDR3 DNA reads TGTGCCAGCTCACCACGGCGACAGGGGCCCACTACAGATACGCAGTATTTT.

V usage is TRBV11-3 and J usage is TRBJ2-1; D tentatively reads TRBD1 or TRBD2 (5 bases each). The CDR3 runs to 15 residues. Trimming stripped 4 bases from V and 1 base from J, with 11 bases between. Germline V gives CDR1 SGHNT, CDR2 YENEEA. The CDR3: CASSSGRNSYNEQFF. DNA for the CDR3: TGTGCCAGCAGCTCGGGACGGAATTCCTACAATGAGCAGTTCTTC.

The chain joins TRBV4-1 to TRBJ2-3; 7 bases map to TRBD2. Germline trimming cut 4 bases from V and 5 bases from J; bases unmatched to any gene: 18. The CDR3 is 18 residues long. Germline CDR1 reads MGHRA; CDR2 reads YSYEKL. The DNA of the CDR3 is TGCGCCAGCAGCCTTTTTCGTGGGAGGGCCCTTAATCGAGATACGCAGTATTTT. It encodes CASSLFRGRALNRDTQYF.

Concerning this clone: The sample holds other DNA sequences that translate to the same CDR3. CDR3 sequence: CASSQRTGMNTEAFF. The CDR3 coding sequence is TGTGCCAGCAGCCAACGGACAGGGATGAACACTGAAGCTTTCTTT. V and J are TRBV14 and TRBJ1-1, with TRBD1 matching over 8 bases. There are 15 residues in the CDR3. Trimming took 2 bases from V and 0 from J; bases not matched to a gene: 2. Germline V gene sequence: CDR1 SGHDN, CDR2 FVKESK. The whole variable domain, filled in from reference TRBV14 and TRBJ1-1, reads EAGVTQFPSHSVIEKGQTVTLRCDPISGHDNLYWYRRVMGKEIKFLLHFVKESKQDESGMPNNRFLAERTGGTYSTLKVQPAELEDSGVYFCASSQRTGMNTEAFFGQGTRLTVV.